This entry lists 16 T cell receptor beta chains sequenced from one sample in a study of T cell responses to AZD1222 COVID-19 vaccine (dated by TCRdb to about 2021). The method behind the library was the immunoSEQ multiplex PCR assay. TCRdb mirrors the immuneACCESS table, restricted to in-frame sequences. Some clones are absent from its copies; in checked studies, under half trace to an unresolved V gene, and the reason for the others is unknown. This sample is represented by about 55,000 clones; roughly 90% of them were singletons. Clones ranked in the top ten supply roughly 2% of the sample. The time point label, as the study defines it: baseline before first vaccination. The starting material was peripheral blood, obtained on day 0 of AZD1222 vaccination. The source of these receptors is an adult in good health.

V and J are TRBV24-1 and TRBJ1-3; tentatively, D is TRBD1 (5 bases). The CDR3 has 14 residues. The V gene lost 3 bases and the J gene lost 8 bases, with 13 bases spanning the gap. Germline lookup yields CDR1 KGHDR and CDR2 SFDVKD. The CDR3 spells CATSDRGVLDTIYF. DNA for the CDR3: TGTGCCACCAGTGATCGAGGGGTCTTGGACACCATATATTTT.

This chain links TRBV7-2 with TRBJ2-5; D is perhaps TRBD1 (6 bases). V was trimmed by 7 bases and J by 10 bases, leaving 25 bases between them. The CDR3 consists of 15 residues. Germline loops: CDR1 SGHTA, CDR2 FQGNSA. DNA for the CDR3: TGTGCCAGCATCGAAGAAACAGGGCGCTGGGGGATCCAGTACTTC. The encoded protein is CASIEETGRWGIQYF.

This clone appeared a few times. The chain employs TRBV9 and TRBJ1-1; no definite D call. Germline lookup yields CDR1 SGDLS and CDR2 YYNGEE. Trimming cost V 0 bases and J 5 bases, with 8 bases left between them. This CDR3 spans 13 amino acids. The CDR3, as DNA: TGTGCCAGCAGCGTAGATGGGAGAACTGAAGCTTTCTTT. Encoded protein: CASSVDGRTEAFF.

This rearrangement joins TRBV25-1 to TRBJ1-4; D is ambiguous. This CDR3 spans 15 amino acids. CDR1 and CDR2 (germline): MGHDK, SYGVNS. The V end was cut by 0 bases, the J end by 6 bases, with 11 bases between. The CDR3 DNA sequence: TGTGCCAGCAGTGAATATCCACACTCGGATGAAAAACTGTTTTTT. The encoded protein is CASSEYPHSDEKLFF.

This chain connects TRBV6-5 to TRBJ2-7; 12 bases align to TRBD2. CDR1 is MNHEY, CDR2 SVGAGI, per germline. V was pared by 5 bases and J by 1 base, with 3 bases of the junction left unmatched. CDR3 size: 15 residues. The CDR3 nucleotides are TGTGCCAGCAGTAGCCTAGCGGGAGGGTCCTACGAGCAGTACTTC. It translates to CASSSLAGGSYEQYF.

The gene calls are TRBV6-4 and TRBJ2-3; 7 positions match TRBD2. CDR3 length equals 15 residues. Per germline, CDR1 MRHNA and CDR2 SNTAGT. V was clipped by 3 bases and J by 4 bases; unmatched bases: 7. DNA for the CDR3: TGTGCCAGCAGTGAAACCACGACTAGCTCAGATACGCAGTATTTT. Translated, it gives CASSETTTSSDTQYF.

In DNA form, the CDR3 reads TGTGCCAGCAGTTACGGGGTATCAACTGAAGCTTTCTTT. It translates to CASSYGVSTEAFF. The gene calls are TRBV27 and TRBJ1-1; the D is unclear. Trimming took off 4 bases at V and 5 bases at J, with 11 bases between the two ends. The CDR3 sequence is 13 residues long. The germline CDR1 and CDR2 sequences are MNHEY and SMNVEV (reference sequence).

The chain carries TRBV28 and TRBJ1-2; no clear D. The germline V gene encodes CDR1 MDHEN and CDR2 SYDVKM. This CDR3 contains 12 residues. V lost 2 bases and J lost 8, with 9 bases in between. The CDR3 spells CASSLQEGGYTF. For the CDR3, the DNA is TGTGCCAGCAGTTTACAGGAAGGGGGCTACACCTTC.

The rearrangement joins TRBV29-1 to TRBJ2-5; tentative D call: TRBD2 (6 bases). V was cut by 4 bases and J by 8 bases, with 14 bases left in between. This CDR3 spans 12 amino acids. CDR1 is SQVTM and CDR2 is ANQGSEA in the germline V gene. CDR3 residues: CSVVPNGGTQYF. The CDR3 DNA follows: TGCAGCGTTGTCCCCAACGGGGGAACCCAGTACTTC.

This clone was recorded once. V usage is TRBV2 and J usage is TRBJ2-3; D is ambiguous. Trimming left V 0 bases short and J 4 bases short, with 8 bases between. The CDR3 length is 14 residues. Germline CDR1 and CDR2: SNHLY and FYNNEI. For the CDR3, the DNA is TGTGCCAGCAGTGAAGCAGTGGGCGCAGATACGCAGTATTTT. Amino acid sequence: CASSEAVGADTQYF.

The rearrangement uses TRBV12-5 and TRBJ2-1, with 10 bases aligning to TRBD1. J gave up 2 bases and V 1 base, and 5 bases lay outside the gene matches. This CDR3 has 17 residues. Germline assignment: CDR1 LGHNT and CDR2 FRNRAP. Here the CDR3 DNA reads TGTGCTAGTGGTTTGGATTTCGGGACAGGGGCCTACAATGAGCAGTTCTTC. Amino acid sequence: CASGLDFGTGAYNEQFF.

V usage is TRBV6-5 and J usage is TRBJ2-1, with 12 bases matching TRBD2. The CDR3 sequence is 15 residues long. Germline CDR1 and CDR2: MNHEY and SVGAGI. J gave up 10 bases and V 7 bases, and 11 bases lay outside the gene matches. The CDR3 loop is CASTQGASGRGEQFF. CDR3 bases: TGTGCCAGCACCCAAGGGGCTAGCGGGAGGGGAGAGCAGTTCTTC.

The V gene is TRBV27, the J gene TRBJ1-2; 7 bases are a match to TRBD1. Germline V CDR1 and CDR2: MNHEY, SMNVEV (reference sequence). Germline trimming cut 6 bases from V and 2 bases from J; bases unmatched to any gene: 0. There are 12 residues in the CDR3. Here the CDR3 DNA reads TGTGCCAGCAGGACAGGGAACTATGGCTACACCTTC. It codes for CASRTGNYGYTF.

Only one count was recorded for this clone. The chain has TRBV5-1 and TRBJ2-2, with 10 bases lining up with TRBD2. The CDR3 loop spans 17 amino acids. From germline, CDR1 is SGHRS and CDR2 YFSETQ. V lost 1 base to trimming and J lost 1 base; unmatched junction nucleotides: 4. This CDR3 is CASSLFPSGRNTGELFF. The CDR3 DNA follows: TGCGCCAGCAGCTTGTTCCCTAGCGGGAGGAACACCGGGGAGCTGTTTTTT.

This chain connects TRBV11-2 to TRBJ1-2; D is perhaps TRBD1 (6 bases). The CDR3 consists of 15 residues. The V and J ends lost 5 bases and 4 bases respectively, with 17 bases between them. Germline lookup yields CDR1 SGHAT and CDR2 FQNNGV. The CDR3 spells CASSPLQGRGYGYTF. The DNA of the CDR3 is TGTGCCAGCAGCCCACTTCAGGGGCGAGGCTATGGCTACACCTTC.

The genes are TRBV19 and TRBJ1-5; 8 nucleotides align to TRBD1. The V and J ends lost 2 bases and 6 bases, in that order; junction bases with no gene match: 0. The germline gives CDR1 LNHDA, CDR2 SQIVND (reference sequence). The CDR3 contains 13 residues. CDR3 region: CASSIQGAQPQHF. CDR3 in DNA: TGTGCCAGTAGTATACAGGGGGCTCAGCCCCAGCATTTT.